Below, 20 T cell receptor beta chains from the same sample are listed, as sequenced in a study of shared clonotypes between healthy human individuals. Here immunoSEQ multiplex PCR was the method, and the copy in TCRdb shows in-frame clones only, minus some. The sample includes over a million clones, about four fifths of them seen just once. The sequencing sample was made of memory CD4+ T cells from PBMCs. The sample's subset: CD45RA-negative fraction. Receptors were obtained from a man between 18 and 29 years old in good health. Some clones in this sample may be carry-over from other donors' samples.

The V and J genes are TRBV7-8 and TRBJ1-5; TRBD1 might be the D (5 bases). Germline V CDR1 and CDR2: SGHVS, FQNEAQ. CDR3 length: 15 amino acids. The V end was cut by 1 base, the J end by 1 base, with 8 bases between. CDR3 DNA: TGTGCCAGCAGCTTAGTGCCAGGGAGCAATCAGCCCCAGCATTTT. Residues: CASSLVPGSNQPQHF.

The chain employs TRBV5-1 and TRBJ2-3; no reliable D call. This CDR3 is 14 amino acids long. Germline V gene lookup returns CDR1 SGHRS and CDR2 YFSETQ. V lost 1 base to trimming and J lost 0 bases, with 6 bases between them. The CDR3 nucleotides are TGCGCCAGCAGCTTGCAGGTCAGCACAGATACGCAGTATTTT. This translates into CASSLQVSTDTQYF.

This chain uses TRBV7-3 with TRBJ2-1; 11 bases fit TRBD2. The CDR3 is 15 residues long. After removal of 6 bases from V and 2 bases from J, the junction contained 3 bases not matched to a gene. Germline V gene data show CDR1 as SGHTA and CDR2 as FQGTGA. Here the CDR3 reads CASRLAGDAYNEQFF. CDR3 in DNA: TGTGCCAGCAGACTAGCGGGGGACGCCTACAATGAGCAGTTCTTC.

This clone was observed many times. This chain joins TRBV5-6 and TRBJ2-7, with D possibly TRBD1 on 6 matching bases. The CDR3 consists of 13 residues. Looked up from germline, CDR1 is SGHDT and CDR2 is YYEEEE. V dropped 1 base and J dropped 6 bases, with 11 bases sitting between them. The DNA for the CDR3 is TGTGCCAGCAGCTTGTTCCAGGGGCCCGAGCAGTACTTC. Protein sequence: CASSLFQGPEQYF.

The chain couples TRBV27 to TRBJ2-7; 9 bases are a match to TRBD1. The CDR3 is 14 amino acids. V shed 4 bases and J 4 bases; nucleotides not matched to a gene: 5. The germline CDR1 and CDR2 sequences are MNHEY and SMNVEV (reference sequence). CDR3 amino acids: CASSSPGQGYEQYF. CDR3 bases: TGTGCCAGCAGTTCACCGGGACAGGGTTACGAGCAGTACTTC.

This chain links TRBV6-6 with TRBJ1-5; D is unresolved. The germline V gene encodes CDR1 MNHNY and CDR2 SVGAGI (reference sequence). The length of the CDR3 is 13 residues. The germline V and J ends were trimmed by 8 bases and 0 bases, with 8 bases remaining between them. The CDR3 coding sequence is TGTGCCAGCCGGGCGGATAGCAATCAGCCCCAGCATTTT. This codes for CASRADSNQPQHF.

This clone was seen just once. The chain links TRBV11-2 to TRBJ2-7, with D perhaps matching TRBD2 (6 bases). V was clipped by 5 bases and J by 7 bases, with 21 bases between them. CDR1 is SGHAT, CDR2 FQNNGV, per germline. The CDR3 contains 15 residues. The CDR3 nucleotides read TGTGCCAGCAGCCCTAGTCGGGCAGGGACTGGGGAGCAGTACTTC. Amino acid sequence: CASSPSRAGTGEQYF.

The chain joins TRBV7-2 to TRBJ2-7; 9 bases agree with TRBD1. J was trimmed by 1 base and V by 1 base; bases with no gene match: 5. The CDR3 sequence is 16 residues long. In germline, CDR1 is SGHTA, CDR2 FQGNSA. CDR3 coding DNA: TGTGCCAGCAGCTTAGTTTGGGGACAGGGATCCTACGAGCAGTACTTC. Translation gives CASSLVWGQGSYEQYF.

The CDR3 DNA sequence: TGTGCCAGCAGTTTAAGGACAGGGTCGCAGCCCCAGCATTTT. It is translated as CASSLRTGSQPQHF. The rearrangement joins TRBV27 to TRBJ1-5; 8 nucleotides agree with TRBD1. Per germline, CDR1 MNHEY and CDR2 SMNVEV (reference sequence). The CDR3 has 14 residues. With 2 bases clipped from V and 7 bases from J, the junction kept 4 bases outside the gene matches.

The chain is built from TRBV7-2 and TRBJ2-4; no definite D call. This CDR3 contains 14 residues. In germline, CDR1 is SGHTA, CDR2 FQGNSA. Trimming cost V 2 bases and J 0 bases, with 5 bases left between them. The CDR3 DNA is TGTGCCAGCAGCTTACTACTAGCCAAAAACATTCAGTACTTC. Its protein product is CASSLLLAKNIQYF.

The chain employs TRBV6-5 and TRBJ2-7, with 11 bases that match TRBD2. The germline CDR1 and CDR2 sequences are MNHEY and SVGAGI. The V and J ends lost 6 bases and 3 bases, in that order; junction bases with no gene match: 7. The CDR3 length is 15 residues. The CDR3: CASRVSGRDFYEQYF. CDR3 nucleotides: TGTGCCAGCAGGGTTAGCGGGAGGGATTTCTACGAGCAGTACTTC.

This clone appeared a few times. This sequence joins TRBV9 and TRBJ1-1; no clear D. The CDR3 length is 13 residues. With 0 bases removed from V and 4 bases from J, the gap between germline ends came to 7 bases. Germline V gene sequence: CDR1 SGDLS, CDR2 YYNGEE. The CDR3 bases are TGTGCCAGCAGCGTAGACGAACTCACTGAAGCTTTCTTT. Translated: CASSVDELTEAFF.

The DNA of the CDR3 is TGTGCCAGCAAGCCGGGACCCTACGAGCAGTACTTC. It is translated as CASKPGPYEQYF. J is TRBJ2-7 and V is TRBV6-5; D is tentatively TRBD1 or TRBD2 (5 bases each). V was cut by 7 bases and J by 2 bases, with 9 bases left in between. Germline lookup yields CDR1 MNHEY and CDR2 SVGAGI. This CDR3 has 12 amino acids.

The genes are TRBV19 and TRBJ1-5; no clear D gene. Germline loops: CDR1 LNHDA, CDR2 SQIVND (reference sequence). V gave up 5 bases and J gave up 0 bases, with 11 bases separating them. The CDR3 runs 15 residues. CDR3 protein: CASSEGQTSNQPQHF. The CDR3 nucleotides are TGTGCCAGTAGTGAAGGCCAGACTAGCAATCAGCCCCAGCATTTT.

In its sample, this clone was seen a few times. The rearrangement links TRBV10-3 to TRBJ2-7; D call uncertain. The CDR3 runs 12 residues. Between the trimmed V and J ends, which lost 5 bases and 2 bases, there was a span of 7 bases. Germline values: CDR1 ENHRY, CDR2 SYGVKD. This chain's CDR3 is CAISFSTYEQYF. CDR3 in DNA: TGTGCCATCAGTTTCAGTACCTACGAGCAGTACTTC.

Comments on this clone: Other DNA sequences in the same sample also yield this CDR3. The genes are TRBV7-3 and TRBJ2-1, with 7 nucleotides matching TRBD1. Germline CDR1 and CDR2: SGHTA and FQGTGA. Trimming took 6 bases from V and 5 from J; bases not matched to a gene: 4. The CDR3 extends over 13 amino acids. The CDR3 loop is CASSSDRDNEQFF. CDR3 DNA sequence: TGTGCCAGCAGTTCCGACAGGGACAATGAGCAGTTCTTC. Combining the CDR3 with reference TRBV7-3 and TRBJ2-1 gives the whole variable domain GAGVSQTPSNKVTEKGKYVELRCDPISGHTALYWYRQSLGQGPEFLIYFQGTGAADDSGLPNDRFFAVRPEGSVSTLKIQRTERGDSAVYLCASSSDRDNEQFFGPGTRLTVL.

With respect to this clone: Other DNA variants within this sample encode the same CDR3. CDR3 coding DNA: TGTGCCACCAGCAGAGATCTATCGGTCTCTGGAAACACCATATATTTT. Its protein product is CATSRDLSVSGNTIYF. This chain links TRBV15 with TRBJ1-3; no firm D call. V gave up 0 bases and J gave up 0 bases, with 9 bases separating them. This CDR3 spans 16 amino acids. Germline CDR1 reads LNHNV; CDR2 reads YYDKDF (reference sequence).

The chain has TRBV5-4 and TRBJ2-2, with D perhaps matching TRBD2 (5 bases). V shed 2 bases and J shed 6 bases, with 11 bases lying between them. Germline CDR1 SGHNT, CDR2 YYREEE (reference sequence). CDR3 length: 14 amino acids. Written as DNA, the CDR3 is TGTGCCAGCAGCTTATCGGCGGGCGCCGGGGAGCTGTTTTTT. Protein: CASSLSAGAGELFF.

The chain recombines TRBV6-5 with TRBJ1-1, with D maybe TRBD1 (6 bases). CDR3 length equals 15 residues. CDR1 and CDR2 from the germline V gene are MNHEY and SVGAGI. V lost 3 bases and J 4 bases, leaving 15 bases between the germline ends. CDR3 amino acids: CASSYSERGSTEAFF. In nucleotides, the CDR3 is TGTGCCAGCAGTTATTCGGAAAGGGGGAGCACTGAAGCTTTCTTT.

This chain joins TRBV21-1 and TRBJ1-1; the table's TRBD1 call for D was not verified on the DNA. TRBV21-1 is termed a pseudogene. The CDR3 runs 15 residues. This chain's CDR3 is CASSTRQGARKRAFF. CDR3 nucleotide sequence: TGTGCCAGCAGCACCCGACAGGGGGCAAGGAAAAGGGCTTTCTTT.